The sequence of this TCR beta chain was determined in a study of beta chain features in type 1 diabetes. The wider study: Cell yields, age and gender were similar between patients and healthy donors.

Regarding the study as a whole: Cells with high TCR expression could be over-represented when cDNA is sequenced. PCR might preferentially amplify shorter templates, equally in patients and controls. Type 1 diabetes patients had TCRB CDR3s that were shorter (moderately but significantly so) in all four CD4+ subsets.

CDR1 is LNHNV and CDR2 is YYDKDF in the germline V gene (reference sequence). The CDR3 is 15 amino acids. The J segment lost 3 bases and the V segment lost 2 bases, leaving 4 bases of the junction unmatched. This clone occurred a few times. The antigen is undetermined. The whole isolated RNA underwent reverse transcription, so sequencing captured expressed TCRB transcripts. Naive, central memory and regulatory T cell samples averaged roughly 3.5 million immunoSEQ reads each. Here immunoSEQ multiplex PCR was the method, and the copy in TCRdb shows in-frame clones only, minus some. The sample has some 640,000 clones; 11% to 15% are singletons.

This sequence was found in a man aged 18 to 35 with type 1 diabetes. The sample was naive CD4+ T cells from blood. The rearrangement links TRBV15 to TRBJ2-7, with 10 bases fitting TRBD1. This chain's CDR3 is CATSRTGTGVYEQYF. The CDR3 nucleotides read TGTGCCACCAGCAGAACCGGGACAGGGGTCTACGAGCAGTACTTC.